The 13 T cell receptor beta chains presented below share a single source sample, sequenced in a study of vaccination effects on CD4 cells after COVID-19. ViraFEST expansion of antigen-specific CD4+ T cells with viral peptide pools preceded sequencing. On roughly day 10 of culture, CD4+ T cells were separated out. Among the vaccine recipients, none had a prior SARS-CoV-2 infection, and nucleocapsid antibodies were negative. Their antigens remain unidentified. Method: immunoSEQ multiplex PCR; TCRdb's copy keeps in-frame clones and lacks some. The profile shows 50,000 or so clones, about four fifths of them singletons. The material was CD4+ T cells from PBMCs cultured with HCoV-OC43 spike peptides, obtained before COVID-19 vaccination. The subset denotes: HCoV-OC43 spike overlapping peptide pool stimulation. These receptors all come from a human donor who received a COVID-19 vaccine.

This clone showed up just a few times. This chain links TRBV6-6 with TRBJ1-5; no clear D gene. With 1 base removed from V and 4 bases from J, the gap between germline ends came to 8 bases. CDR1 is MNHNY, CDR2 SVGAGI, per germline (reference sequence). The CDR3 runs 14 residues. The CDR3 protein is CASSYLQANQPQHF. The CDR3 bases are TGTGCCAGCAGTTACTTGCAGGCTAATCAGCCCCAGCATTTT.

V and J are TRBV12-5 and TRBJ1-2; 7 bases are a match to TRBD1. Per the germline V gene, CDR1 is LGHNT and CDR2 is FRNRAP. The trim removed 2 bases at V and 3 bases at J, leaving 3 bases unmatched. The CDR3 runs 14 residues. The CDR3 DNA sequence: TGTGCTAGTGGTTTGCAGGGGGGATACTATGGCTACACCTTC. The encoded protein is CASGLQGGYYGYTF.

This chain links TRBV30 with TRBJ1-5; D remains unclear. The V end was cut by 4 bases, the J end by 4 bases, with 8 bases between. There are 12 residues in the CDR3. Germline V gene sequence: CDR1 GTSNPN, CDR2 SVGIG (reference sequence). The CDR3 sequence: CAWNSQNQPQHF. DNA of the CDR3: TGTGCCTGGAACAGCCAAAATCAGCCCCAGCATTTT.

This chain joins TRBV20-1 and TRBJ2-3, with 7 bases aligning to TRBD1. The junction had 6 bases not matched to a gene; V was cut back by 3 bases and J by 3 bases. The V gene's germline CDR1 is DFQATT and CDR2 SNEGSKA (reference sequence). This CDR3 comprises 14 residues. The DNA for the CDR3 is TGCAGTGCTAGTAGGGGGACAGAGACAGATACGCAGTATTTT. Translated, it gives CSASRGTETDTQYF.

The chain couples TRBV24-1 to TRBJ2-1; perhaps TRBD2 as D (5 bases). CDR1 KGHDR and CDR2 SFDVKD come from the germline V gene. The CDR3 covers 15 residues. The V and J ends lost 9 bases and 2 bases respectively, with 16 bases between them. The CDR3 loop is CATGTRDSPYNEQFF. CDR3 DNA sequence: TGTGCCACCGGTACCCGGGATTCTCCCTACAATGAGCAGTTCTTC.

This clone was found a few times. The chain employs TRBV6-5 and TRBJ1-4; D is uncertain. This CDR3 contains 15 residues. Germline V gives CDR1 MNHEY, CDR2 SVGAGI. Trimming removed 6 bases from V and 7 bases from J, with 18 bases in between. Here the CDR3 DNA reads TGTGCCAGCAGCGCCACCTTCCTAGGCGGTGAAAAACTGTTTTTT. This gives the protein CASSATFLGGEKLFF.

The rearrangement uses TRBV6-5 and TRBJ2-7, with 8 positions matching TRBD1. Trimming took 7 bases from V and 7 from J; bases not matched to a gene: 9. The CDR3 length is 13 residues. Germline CDR1 reads MNHEY; CDR2 reads SVGAGI. The CDR3 protein is CASMQGAPREQYV. CDR3 nucleotides: TGTGCCAGCATGCAGGGGGCCCCTCGGGAGCAGTACGTC.

This sequence joins TRBV10-3 and TRBJ2-1; TRBD2 is a possible D gene (5 bases). V lost 0 bases, J lost 10 bases, and 16 bases lay in between. Per the germline V gene, CDR1 is ENHRY and CDR2 is SYGVKD. The CDR3 is 15 amino acids. As DNA, the CDR3 is TGTGCCATCAGTGAGTCGAATTCCGGGGTCCAAGAGCAGTTCTTC. This translates into CAISESNSGVQEQFF.

The chain combines TRBV28 with TRBJ1-2, with a weak D call TRBD1 (5 bases). CDR3 length equals 16 residues. Germline lookup yields CDR1 MDHEN and CDR2 SYDVKM. The V end was cut by 1 base, the J end by 8 bases, with 20 bases between. CDR3 sequence reads: CASSLFRSGQGGGYTF. In DNA, the CDR3 is TGTGCCAGCAGTTTATTTAGATCGGGGCAGGGAGGAGGCTACACCTTC.

J is TRBJ2-1 and V is TRBV24-1; maybe TRBD2 (7 bases). V shed 4 bases and J shed 4 bases, with 19 bases lying between them. This CDR3 is built from 17 residues. Germline assignment: CDR1 KGHDR and CDR2 SFDVKD. CDR3 sequence (DNA): TGTGCCACCAGTGACCAAAGACAGGCGGGAGTTTACAATGAGCAGTTCTTC. It codes for CATSDQRQAGVYNEQFF.

This clone was counted a few times. The V gene is TRBV20-1, the J gene TRBJ1-1; D not resolved. V lost 7 bases, J lost 3 bases, and 9 bases lay in between. Germline loops: CDR1 DFQATT, CDR2 SNEGSKA (reference sequence). The CDR3 is 11 amino acids. CDR3 protein: CSVQGDTEAFF. CDR3 sequence (DNA): TGCAGTGTCCAAGGAGACACTGAAGCTTTCTTT.

This clone was picked up a small number of times. V gene TRBV6-5 combines with J gene TRBJ1-5, with a tentative D call TRBD1 (5 bases). V dropped 8 bases and J dropped 5 bases, with 19 bases sitting between them. The CDR3 loop spans 15 amino acids. Germline CDR1 and CDR2: MNHEY and SVGAGI. The CDR3 DNA is TGTGCCAGCCATGCCTACGTTACAGGCGATCAGCCCCAGCATTTT. This gives the protein CASHAYVTGDQPQHF.

This chain links TRBV10-3 with TRBJ2-1, with a weak D call TRBD2 (6 bases). The CDR3 runs 15 residues. Trimming shortened V by 3 bases and J by 1 base, and 10 bases separated the two germline ends. Germline CDR1 is ENHRY and CDR2 is SYGVKD. The CDR3 spells CAISDGGKSYNEQFF. CDR3 sequence (DNA): TGTGCCATCAGTGATGGGGGGAAGTCCTACAATGAGCAGTTCTTC.